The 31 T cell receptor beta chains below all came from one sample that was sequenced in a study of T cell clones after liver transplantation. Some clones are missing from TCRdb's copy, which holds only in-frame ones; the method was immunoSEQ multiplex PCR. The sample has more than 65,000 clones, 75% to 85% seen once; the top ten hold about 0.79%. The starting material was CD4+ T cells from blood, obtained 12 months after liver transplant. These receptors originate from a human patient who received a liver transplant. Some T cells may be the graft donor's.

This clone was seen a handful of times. CDR3 nucleotides: TGTGCCAGCAGCTTCGGGGGAAGAGGGACTGAAGCTTTCTTT. Encoded protein: CASSFGGRGTEAFF. The chain combines TRBV5-6 with TRBJ1-1, with D perhaps matching TRBD1 (5 bases). V shed 2 bases and J shed 5 bases, with 13 bases lying between them. There are 14 residues in the CDR3. The germline gives CDR1 SGHDT, CDR2 YYEEEE.

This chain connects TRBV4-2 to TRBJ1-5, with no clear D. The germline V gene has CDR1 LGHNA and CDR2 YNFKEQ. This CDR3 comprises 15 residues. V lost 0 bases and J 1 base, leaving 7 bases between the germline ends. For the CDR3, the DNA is TGTGCCAGCAGCCAAGAGGGCGACAGCAATCAGCCCCAGCATTTT. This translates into CASSQEGDSNQPQHF.

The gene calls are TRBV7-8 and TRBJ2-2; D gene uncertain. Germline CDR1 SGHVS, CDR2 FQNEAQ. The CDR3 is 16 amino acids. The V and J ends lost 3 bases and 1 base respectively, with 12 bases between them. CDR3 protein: CASSLHSRENTGELFF. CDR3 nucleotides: TGTGCCAGCAGCTTGCATAGCCGAGAGAACACCGGGGAGCTGTTTTTT.

The CDR3 DNA sequence: TGTGCCAGCAGCTCTGTGGGACTAGCGGGTAACGGCGAGCAGTACTTC. It translates to CASSSVGLAGNGEQYF. The V and J genes are TRBV13 and TRBJ2-7; 12 bases are a match to TRBD2. This CDR3 spans 16 amino acids. The trim removed 4 bases at V and 6 bases at J, leaving 10 bases unmatched. Germline CDR1 is PRHDT and CDR2 is FYEKMQ (reference sequence).

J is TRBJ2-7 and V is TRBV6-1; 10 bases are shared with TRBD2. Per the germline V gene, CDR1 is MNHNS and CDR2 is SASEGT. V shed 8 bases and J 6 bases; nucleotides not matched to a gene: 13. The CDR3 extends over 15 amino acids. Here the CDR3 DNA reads TGTGCCAGCTTAATTAGCGGGAGGACCTTCGGCGAGCAGTACTTC. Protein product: CASLISGRTFGEQYF.

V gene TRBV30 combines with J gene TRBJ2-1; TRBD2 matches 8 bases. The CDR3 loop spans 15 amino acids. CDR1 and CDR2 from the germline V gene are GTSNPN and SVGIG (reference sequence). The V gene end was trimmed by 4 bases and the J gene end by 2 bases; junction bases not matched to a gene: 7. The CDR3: CAWTSGPTPYNEQFF. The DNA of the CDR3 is TGTGCCTGGACTAGCGGGCCGACGCCCTACAATGAGCAGTTCTTC.

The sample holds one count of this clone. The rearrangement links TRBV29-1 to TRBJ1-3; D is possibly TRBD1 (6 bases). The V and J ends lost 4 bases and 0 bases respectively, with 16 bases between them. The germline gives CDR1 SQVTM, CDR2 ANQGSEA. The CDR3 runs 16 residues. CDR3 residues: CSVGGGGGGSGNTIYF. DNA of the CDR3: TGCAGCGTTGGTGGGGGCGGGGGTGGCTCTGGAAACACCATATATTTT. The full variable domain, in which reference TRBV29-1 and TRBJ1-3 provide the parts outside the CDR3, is SAVISQKPSRDICQRGTSLTIQCQVDSQVTMMFWYRQQPGQSLTLIATANQGSEATYESGFVIDKFPISRPNLTFSTLTVSNMSPEDSSIYLCSVGGGGGGSGNTIYFGEGSWLTVV.

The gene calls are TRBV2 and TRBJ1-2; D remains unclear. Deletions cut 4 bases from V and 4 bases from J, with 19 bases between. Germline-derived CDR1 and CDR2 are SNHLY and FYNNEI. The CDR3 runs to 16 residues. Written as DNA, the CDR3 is TGTGCCAGCAGTGGAAAGAAAGGGCCTAATTCCTATGGCTACACCTTC. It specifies CASSGKKGPNSYGYTF.

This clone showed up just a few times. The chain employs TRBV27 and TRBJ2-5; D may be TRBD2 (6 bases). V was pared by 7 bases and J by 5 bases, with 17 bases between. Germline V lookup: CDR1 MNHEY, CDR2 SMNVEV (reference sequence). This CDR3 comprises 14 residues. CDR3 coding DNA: TGTGCCAGCACCAATATCGGGGGATTGGAGACCCAGTACTTC. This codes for CASTNIGGLETQYF.

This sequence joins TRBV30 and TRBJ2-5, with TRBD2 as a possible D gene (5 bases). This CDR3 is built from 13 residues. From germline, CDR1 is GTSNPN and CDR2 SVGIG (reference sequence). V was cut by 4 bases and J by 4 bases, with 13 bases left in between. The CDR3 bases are TGTGCCTGGAACGAGGGTCTTGTAGAGACCCAGTACTTC. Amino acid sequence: CAWNEGLVETQYF.

Here the CDR3 DNA reads TGTGCCAGCAGCTTGTTTGGGACAGCTAGCAATCAGCCCCAGCATTTT. It encodes CASSLFGTASNQPQHF. The rearrangement uses TRBV5-6 and TRBJ1-5; 7 nucleotides line up with TRBD1. CDR1 and CDR2 (germline): SGHDT, YYEEEE. V lost 1 base and J lost 0; bases outside the gene matches: 4. The CDR3 has 16 residues.

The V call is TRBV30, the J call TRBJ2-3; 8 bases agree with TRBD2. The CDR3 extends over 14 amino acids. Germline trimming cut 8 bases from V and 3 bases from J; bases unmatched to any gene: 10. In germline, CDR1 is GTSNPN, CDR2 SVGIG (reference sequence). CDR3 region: CAVSTSVLTDTQYF. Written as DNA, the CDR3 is TGTGCCGTTTCGACTAGCGTCCTTACAGATACGCAGTATTTT. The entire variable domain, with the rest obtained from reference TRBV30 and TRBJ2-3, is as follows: SQTIHQWPATLVQPVGSPLSLECTVEGTSNPNLYWYRQAAGRGLQLLFYSVGIGQISSEVPQNLSASRPQDRQFILSSKKLLLSDSGFYLCAVSTSVLTDTQYFGPGTRLTVL.

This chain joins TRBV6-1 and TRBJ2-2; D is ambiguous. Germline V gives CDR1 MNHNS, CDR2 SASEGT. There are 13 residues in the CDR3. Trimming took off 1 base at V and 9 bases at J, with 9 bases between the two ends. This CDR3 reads CASSEGVMRELFF. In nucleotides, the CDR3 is TGTGCCAGCAGTGAAGGAGTTATGCGGGAGCTGTTTTTT.

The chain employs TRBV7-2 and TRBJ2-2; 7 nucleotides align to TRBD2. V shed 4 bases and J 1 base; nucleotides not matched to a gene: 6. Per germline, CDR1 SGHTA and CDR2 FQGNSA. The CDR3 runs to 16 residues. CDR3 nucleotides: TGTGCCAGCAGCTACCACGCGGGAGTGAACACCGGGGAGCTGTTTTTT. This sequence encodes CASSYHAGVNTGELFF.

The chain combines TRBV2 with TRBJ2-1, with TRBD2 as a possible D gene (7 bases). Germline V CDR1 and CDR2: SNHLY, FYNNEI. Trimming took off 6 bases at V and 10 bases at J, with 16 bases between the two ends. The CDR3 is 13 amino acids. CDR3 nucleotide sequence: TGTGCCAGCAGGGTCGGGGGGCTCAGAGAGCAGTTCTTC. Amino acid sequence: CASRVGGLREQFF.

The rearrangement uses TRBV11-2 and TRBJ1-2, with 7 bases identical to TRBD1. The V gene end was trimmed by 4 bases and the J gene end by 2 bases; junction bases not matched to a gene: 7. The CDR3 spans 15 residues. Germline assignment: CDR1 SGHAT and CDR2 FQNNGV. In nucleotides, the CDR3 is TGTGCCAGCAGCTCTAGCCGGGACAGAAACTATGGCTACACCTTC. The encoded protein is CASSSSRDRNYGYTF.

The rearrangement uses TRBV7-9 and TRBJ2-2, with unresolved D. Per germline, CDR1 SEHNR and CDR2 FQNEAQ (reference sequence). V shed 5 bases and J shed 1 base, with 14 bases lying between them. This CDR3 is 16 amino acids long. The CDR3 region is CASSPQRLQNTGELFF. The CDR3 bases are TGTGCCAGCAGCCCCCAACGACTCCAGAACACCGGGGAGCTGTTTTTT.

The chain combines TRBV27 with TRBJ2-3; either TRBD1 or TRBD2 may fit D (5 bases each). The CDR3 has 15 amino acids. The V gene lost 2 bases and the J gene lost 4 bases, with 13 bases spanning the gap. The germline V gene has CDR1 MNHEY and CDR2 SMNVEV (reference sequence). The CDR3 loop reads CASSLNGAVADTQYF. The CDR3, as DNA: TGTGCCAGCAGTTTAAACGGGGCGGTGGCAGATACGCAGTATTTT.

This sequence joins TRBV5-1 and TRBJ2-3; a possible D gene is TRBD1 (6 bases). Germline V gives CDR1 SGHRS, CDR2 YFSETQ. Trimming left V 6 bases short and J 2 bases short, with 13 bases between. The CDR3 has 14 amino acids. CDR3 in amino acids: CASNRDKITDTQYF. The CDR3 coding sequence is TGCGCCAGCAACCGGGACAAGATCACAGATACGCAGTATTTT.

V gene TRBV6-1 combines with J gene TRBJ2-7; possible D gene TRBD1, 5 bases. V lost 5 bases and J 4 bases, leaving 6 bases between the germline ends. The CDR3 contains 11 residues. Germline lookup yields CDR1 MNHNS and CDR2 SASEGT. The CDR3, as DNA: TGTGCCAGCAGTTACAGGTACGAGCAGTACTTC. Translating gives CASSYRYEQYF.

The CDR3 is CASSFGQYTEAFF. The DNA for the CDR3 is TGTGCCAGCAGCTTCGGACAGTACACTGAAGCTTTCTTT. This chain connects TRBV25-1 to TRBJ1-1; maybe TRBD1 (6 bases). This CDR3 has 13 amino acids. V lost 6 bases to trimming and J lost 3 bases, with 11 bases between them. Germline V gene data show CDR1 as MGHDK and CDR2 as SYGVNS.

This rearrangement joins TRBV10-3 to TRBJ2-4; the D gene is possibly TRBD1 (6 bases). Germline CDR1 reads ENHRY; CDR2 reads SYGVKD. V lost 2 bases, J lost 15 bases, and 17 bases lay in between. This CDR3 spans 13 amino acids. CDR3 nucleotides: TGTGCCATCAGTGAGGGAACGACAGGCTCGTGGTACTTC. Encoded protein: CAISEGTTGSWYF.

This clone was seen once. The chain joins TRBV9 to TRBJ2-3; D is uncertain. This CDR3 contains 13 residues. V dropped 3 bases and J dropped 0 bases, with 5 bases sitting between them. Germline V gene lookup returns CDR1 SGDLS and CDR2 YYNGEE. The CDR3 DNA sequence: TGTGCCAGCAGCGAGGCTAGCACAGATACGCAGTATTTT. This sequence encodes CASSEASTDTQYF. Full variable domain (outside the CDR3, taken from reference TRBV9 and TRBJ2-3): DSGVTQTPKHLITATGQRVTLRCSPRSGDLSVYWYQQSLDQGLQFLIQYYNGEERAKGNILERFSAQQFPDLHSELNLSSLELGDSALYFCASSEASTDTQYFGPGTRLTVL.

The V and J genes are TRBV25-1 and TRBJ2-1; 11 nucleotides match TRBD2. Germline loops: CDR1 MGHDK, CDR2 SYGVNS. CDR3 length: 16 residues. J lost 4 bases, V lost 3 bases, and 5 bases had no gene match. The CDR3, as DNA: TGTGCCAGCAGTGATCCTCGGACTAGCGGGTACAATGAGCAGTTCTTC. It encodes CASSDPRTSGYNEQFF.

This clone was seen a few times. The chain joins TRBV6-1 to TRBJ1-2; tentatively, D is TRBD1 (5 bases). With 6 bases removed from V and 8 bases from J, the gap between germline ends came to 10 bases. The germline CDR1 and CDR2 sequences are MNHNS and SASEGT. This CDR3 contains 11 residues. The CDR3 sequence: CASSPGSGYTF. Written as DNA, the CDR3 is TGTGCCAGCAGCCCAGGGTCGGGCTACACCTTC.

The CDR3 spells CASGGSQGAAYEQYF. DNA of the CDR3: TGTGCCAGCGGCGGTTCACAGGGGGCGGCCTACGAGCAGTACTTC. The chain uses TRBV6-1 and TRBJ2-7; 9 positions match TRBD1. The CDR3 sequence is 15 residues long. Unmatched junction bases numbered 10, after V lost 8 bases and J lost 2 bases. Germline lookup yields CDR1 MNHNS and CDR2 SASEGT.

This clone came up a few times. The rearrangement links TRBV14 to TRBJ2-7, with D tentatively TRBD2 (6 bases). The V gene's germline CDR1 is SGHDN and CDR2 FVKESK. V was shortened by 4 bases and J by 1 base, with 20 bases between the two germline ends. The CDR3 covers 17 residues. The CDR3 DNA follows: TGTGCCAGCAGCCGGGGACTGTTACGGGGTGGGTCCTACGAGCAGTACTTC. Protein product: CASSRGLLRGGSYEQYF.

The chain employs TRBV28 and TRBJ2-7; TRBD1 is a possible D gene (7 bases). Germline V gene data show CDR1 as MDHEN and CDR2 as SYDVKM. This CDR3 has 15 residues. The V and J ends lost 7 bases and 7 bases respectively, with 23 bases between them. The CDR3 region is CASITRGRGAREQYF. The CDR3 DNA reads TGTGCCAGCATCACAAGGGGCAGGGGGGCCAGAGAGCAGTACTTC.

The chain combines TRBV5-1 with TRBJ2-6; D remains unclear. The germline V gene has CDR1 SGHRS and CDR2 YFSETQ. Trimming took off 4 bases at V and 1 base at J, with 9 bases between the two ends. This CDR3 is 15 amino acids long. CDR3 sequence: CASSPTPSGANVLTF. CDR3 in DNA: TGCGCCAGCAGCCCAACTCCGTCTGGGGCCAACGTCCTGACTTTC.

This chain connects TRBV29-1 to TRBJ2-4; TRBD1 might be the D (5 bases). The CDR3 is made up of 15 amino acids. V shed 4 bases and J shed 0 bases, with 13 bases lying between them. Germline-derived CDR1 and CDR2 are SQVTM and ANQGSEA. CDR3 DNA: TGCAGCGTTGTAGGGGCTGCCCTAGCCAAAAACATTCAGTACTTC. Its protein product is CSVVGAALAKNIQYF. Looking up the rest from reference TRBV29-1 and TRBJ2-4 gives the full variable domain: SAVISQKPSRDICQRGTSLTIQCQVDSQVTMMFWYRQQPGQSLTLIATANQGSEATYESGFVIDKFPISRPNLTFSTLTVSNMSPEDSSIYLCSVVGAALAKNIQYFGAGTRLSVL.

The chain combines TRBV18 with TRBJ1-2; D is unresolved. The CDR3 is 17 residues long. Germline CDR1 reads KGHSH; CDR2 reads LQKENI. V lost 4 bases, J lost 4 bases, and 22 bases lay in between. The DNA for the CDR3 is TGTGCCAGCTCACGCGGGCCAGCCGGCCGGCAATCCTATGGCTACACCTTC. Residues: CASSRGPAGRQSYGYTF.